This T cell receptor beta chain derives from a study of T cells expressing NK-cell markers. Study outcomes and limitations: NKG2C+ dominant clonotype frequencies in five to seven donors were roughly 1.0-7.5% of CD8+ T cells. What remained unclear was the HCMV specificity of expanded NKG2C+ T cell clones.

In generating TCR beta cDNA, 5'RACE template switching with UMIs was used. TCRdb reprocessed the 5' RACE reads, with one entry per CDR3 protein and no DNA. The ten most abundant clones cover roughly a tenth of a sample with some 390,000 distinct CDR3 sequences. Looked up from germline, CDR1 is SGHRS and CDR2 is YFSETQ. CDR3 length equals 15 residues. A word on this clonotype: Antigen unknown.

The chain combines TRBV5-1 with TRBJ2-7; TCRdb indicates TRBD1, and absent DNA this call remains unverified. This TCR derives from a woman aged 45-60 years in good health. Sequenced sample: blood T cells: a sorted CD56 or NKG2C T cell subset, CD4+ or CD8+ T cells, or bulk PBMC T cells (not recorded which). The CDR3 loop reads CASSLAGDRAYEQYF.